These 23 T cell receptor beta chains were sequenced from one sample in a study of T-cell reconstitution after alpha-beta-depleted transplantation in children. Preparation of the TCRbeta library involved a method that used unique molecular identifiers. One entry per CDR3 protein results from TCRdb running MiXCR on the PCR reads. Seen here are about 590,000 distinct CDR3 sequences, 10% to 15% observed once, and the top ten hold 2% to 2.5%. The specimen was PBMCs, mostly from graft donor cells, collected 360 days after TCRalphabeta/CD19-depleted stem cell transplant. The receptor set was obtained from a male patient under 18 who had a stem cell transplant for acute myeloid leukemia, so the T cells may come from the graft donor.

V usage is TRBV7-3 and J usage is TRBJ2-1; maybe TRBD1 (6 bases). With 8 bases removed from V and 2 bases from J, the gap between germline ends came to 16 bases. The CDR3 consists of 15 residues. The germline V gene has CDR1 SGHTA and CDR2 FQGTGA. This chain's CDR3 is CASRSGTNPYNEQFF. DNA for the CDR3: TGTGCCAGCCGCTCCGGGACAAACCCCTACAATGAGCAGTTCTTC.

This clonotype was counted a few times. The chain is built from TRBV6-5 and TRBJ2-7; perhaps TRBD2 as D (6 bases). V was trimmed by 5 bases and J by 4 bases, leaving 18 bases between them. Germline values: CDR1 MNHEY, CDR2 SVGAGI. The CDR3 sequence is 15 residues long. The DNA of the CDR3 is TGTGCCAGCAGTCCGGGTGGAGGGAGGCCGTACGAGCAGTACTTC. Its protein is CASSPGGGRPYEQYF.

Concerning this clonotype itself: A clone one base away is much larger, so this may be a read error. The chain uses TRBV2 and TRBJ1-6, with TRBD1 matching over 8 bases. The CDR3 runs 13 residues. Per the germline V gene, CDR1 is SNHLY and CDR2 is FYNNEI. V dropped 10 bases and J dropped 8; count of bases not matched to a gene: 7. Here the CDR3 reads CATRTGSDSPLHF. In DNA, the CDR3 is TGTGCCACCAGGACAGGGAGCGATTCACCCCTCCACTTT.

This clonotype was detected only a few times. The chain links TRBV7-2 to TRBJ2-3; maybe TRBD1 (6 bases). CDR1 is SGHTA, CDR2 FQGNSA, per germline. Trimming cost V 9 bases and J 0 bases, with 16 bases left between them. The CDR3 runs 15 residues. CDR3 in DNA: TGTGCCAGACGTGGCAGGGGATGGAGCACAGATACGCAGTATTTT. It is translated as CARRGRGWSTDTQYF.

This clonotype was counted a few times. The chain joins TRBV4-3 to TRBJ2-4; TRBD2 matches at 7 bases. Germline loops: CDR1 LGHNA, CDR2 YSLEER. Trimming took 0 bases from V and 6 from J; bases not matched to a gene: 8. CDR3 size: 16 residues. The CDR3 protein is CASSQEVGGPGNIQYF. CDR3 bases: TGCGCCAGCAGCCAAGAAGTGGGAGGGCCGGGAAACATTCAGTACTTC.

The rearrangement joins TRBV7-2 to TRBJ2-3; D unresolved. Germline lookup yields CDR1 SGHTA and CDR2 FQGNSA. V was shortened by 2 bases and J by 0 bases, with 9 bases between the two germline ends. This CDR3 region has 15 residues. CDR3 in DNA: TGTGCCAGCAGCTTATGGTCGACTAGCACAGATACGCAGTATTTT. It is translated as CASSLWSTSTDTQYF.

This clonotype was seen at least ten times. The rearrangement uses TRBV28 and TRBJ2-3; the match to TRBD2 covers 7 bases. The germline gives CDR1 MDHEN, CDR2 SYDVKM. CDR3 length: 16 residues. V gave up 5 bases and J gave up 2 bases; unmatched junction bases: 10. CDR3 DNA: TGTGCCAGCAGTCTCACCCGCGGGGGAGCCACAGATACGCAGTATTTT. It translates to CASSLTRGGATDTQYF.

The J gene is TRBJ1-2, the V gene TRBV23-1, with D possibly matching TRBD1 (5 bases). TRBV23-1 belongs to the ORF category, with a function that is uncertain. CDR3 length: 16 residues. Trimming took off 10 bases at V and 5 bases at J, with 26 bases between the two ends. CDR3 protein: CATQSGAHTGDYGYTF. The CDR3 nucleotides are TGCGCCACCCAATCCGGGGCTCACACGGGGGATTATGGCTACACCTTC.

This clonotype was observed a handful of times. The chain combines TRBV6-6 with TRBJ2-1; 11 positions match TRBD1. The CDR3 covers 13 residues. Per germline, CDR1 MNHNY and CDR2 SVGAGI (reference sequence). The J segment lost 9 bases and the V segment lost 7 bases, leaving 5 bases of the junction unmatched. The CDR3, as DNA: TGTGCCAGCACTGGACAGGGGGCAGGTGAGCAGTTCTTC. This gives the protein CASTGQGAGEQFF.

The V call is TRBV21-1, the J call TRBJ2-5; the D call of TRBD2 is as the table states it, not checked on the DNA. TRBV21-1 is a listed pseudogene. CDR3 length: 16 residues. The CDR3 nucleotides are TGTGCCAGCAGCAAAGAAGGCGGGAGGTACCAAGAGACCCAGTACTTC. The encoded protein is CASSKEGGRYQETQYF.

This clonotype was recorded a few times. The J gene is TRBJ2-4, the V gene TRBV28; D gene uncertain. Germline V gene data show CDR1 as MDHEN and CDR2 as SYDVKM. Trimming took 2 bases from V and 10 from J, leaving 15 bases between them. The CDR3 covers 14 residues. This chain's CDR3 is CASSLRQLPSIQYF. The CDR3 bases are TGTGCCAGCAGTTTACGGCAGCTCCCTTCAATTCAGTACTTC.

J is TRBJ2-1 and V is TRBV5-4; D is perhaps TRBD2 (5 bases). Trimming removed 4 bases at V and 10 bases at J, with 18 bases between. The germline V gene has CDR1 SGHNT and CDR2 YYREEE (reference sequence). This CDR3 region has 14 residues. DNA for the CDR3: TGTGCCAGCAGCCCTCGAGGGTATACATTAGAGCAGTTCTTC. It translates to CASSPRGYTLEQFF. The full variable domain, completed using reference TRBV5-4 and TRBJ2-1, is ETGVTQSPTHLIKTRGQQVTLRCSSQSGHNTVSWYQQALGQGPQFIFQYYREEENGRGNFPPRFSGLQFPNYSSELNVNALELDDSALYLCASSPRGYTLEQFFGPGTRLTVL.

This clonotype was seen repeatedly, ten times or more. The chain uses TRBV30 and TRBJ2-7; D possibly corresponds to TRBD1 (6 bases). The CDR3 is 16 residues long. V lost 3 bases and J lost 2, with 20 bases in between. CDR1 is GTSNPN and CDR2 is SVGIG in the germline V gene (reference sequence). CDR3 loop: CAWSSGPRQATYEQYF. CDR3 DNA: TGTGCCTGGAGCTCGGGACCAAGACAGGCCACCTACGAGCAGTACTTC.

This clonotype was recorded at least ten times. This chain uses TRBV3-1 with TRBJ2-3, with TRBD1 identical over 8 bases. The ends lost 1 base at V and 1 base at J; junction bases unmatched: 4. Germline CDR1 reads LGHDT; CDR2 reads YNNKEL (reference sequence). This CDR3 spans 16 amino acids. The CDR3 region is CASSQGMGQGTDTQYF. DNA of the CDR3: TGTGCCAGCAGCCAAGGAATGGGACAGGGCACAGATACGCAGTATTTT.

This clonotype showed up many times. The J gene is TRBJ2-1, the V gene TRBV4-2; D is unclear. CDR1 and CDR2 (germline): LGHNA, YNFKEQ. V lost 0 bases and J lost 12, with 15 bases in between. This CDR3 contains 14 residues. The CDR3 region is CASSQEWDPTLQFF. CDR3 DNA sequence: TGTGCCAGCAGCCAAGAATGGGATCCAACTTTGCAGTTCTTC.

This clonotype was seen many times. The rearrangement links TRBV29-1 to TRBJ2-7, with D possibly TRBD2 on 6 matching bases. CDR1 SQVTM and CDR2 ANQGSEA come from the germline V gene. There are 11 residues in the CDR3. The ends were cut back, 7 bases at V and 2 bases at J, with 9 bases in the middle. The CDR3 sequence is CSGGGTYEQYF. The CDR3 region has the DNA TGCAGCGGCGGAGGGACCTACGAGCAGTACTTC.

This clonotype was found a few times. The chain combines TRBV7-2 with TRBJ2-3; D perhaps matches TRBD1 (5 bases). V was shortened by 5 bases and J by 2 bases, with 20 bases between the two germline ends. The CDR3 length is 17 residues. Looked up from germline, CDR1 is SGHTA and CDR2 is FQGNSA. This CDR3 reads CASSPRGEFGHTDTQYF. The CDR3 region has the DNA TGTGCCAGCAGCCCTAGAGGAGAGTTCGGACACACAGATACGCAGTATTTT.

This clonotype appeared a few times. The chain is built from TRBV10-3 and TRBJ2-7; D perhaps matches TRBD2 (6 bases). CDR3 length equals 13 residues. Germline CDR1 and CDR2: ENHRY and SYGVKD. The ends were cut back, 8 bases at V and 1 base at J, with 12 bases in the middle. The CDR3 sequence is CAIARDFSYEQYF. Here the CDR3 DNA reads TGTGCCATCGCCCGGGACTTTTCCTACGAGCAGTACTTC.

This clonotype was counted between two and nine times. The J gene is TRBJ2-1, the V gene TRBV29-1; 9 bases match TRBD2. The V segment lost 0 bases and the J segment 6 bases; nucleotides outside the gene matches: 6. Germline lookup yields CDR1 SQVTM and CDR2 ANQGSEA. The CDR3 contains 15 residues. Here the CDR3 reads CSVEEGTSRSNEQFF. The CDR3 nucleotides read TGCAGCGTTGAAGAAGGGACTAGCAGGAGCAATGAGCAGTTCTTC.

This clonotype showed up just a few times. The chain employs TRBV20-1 and TRBJ2-7; 11 nucleotides agree with TRBD1. Germline V lookup: CDR1 DFQATT, CDR2 SNEGSKA (reference sequence). There are 13 residues in the CDR3. J lost 3 bases, V lost 5 bases, and 3 bases had no gene match. This CDR3 is CSAWTGGFYEQYF. In nucleotides, the CDR3 is TGCAGTGCTTGGACAGGGGGCTTCTACGAGCAGTACTTC.

This clonotype was seen many times. V is TRBV5-6 and J is TRBJ2-4, with TRBD1 as a possible D gene (5 bases). Germline-derived CDR1 and CDR2 are SGHDT and YYEEEE. V lost 1 base, J lost 3 bases, and 11 bases lay in between. The CDR3 covers 15 residues. CDR3 in DNA: TGTGCCAGCAGCTTGCGGCAGGGTGACAAAAACATTCAGTACTTC. Translation gives CASSLRQGDKNIQYF.

The chain uses TRBV6-2 or TRBV6-3 and TRBJ2-7, with D unresolved. The germline V gene encodes CDR1 MNHEY and CDR2 SVGEGT. V lost 6 bases to trimming and J lost 3 bases, with 9 bases between them. The CDR3 sequence is 12 residues long. DNA of the CDR3: TGTGCCAGCAGGATTCCGCACTACGAGCAGTACTTC. Protein sequence: CASRIPHYEQYF.

V is TRBV2 and J is TRBJ2-6; the D is unclear. The CDR3 spans 18 residues. The V gene's germline CDR1 is SNHLY and CDR2 FYNNEI. Trimming took off 6 bases at V and 9 bases at J, with 27 bases between the two ends. For the CDR3, the DNA is TGTGCCAGCAGCTCAGCCCGACGCGTTACAAACCAAAACAACGTCCTGACTTTC. Protein product: CASSSARRVTNQNNVLTF.